This T cell receptor beta chain was found in a study of T cells after yellow fever vaccination. Study-level findings and limits: Abundant clonotypes from the bulk population could contaminate FACS-sorted repertoires. There was a small share of clonotypes that showed up in both the CD4 and CD8 compartments. Among primary-vaccination clones, most reappeared after the booster, at roughly 95% for CD4 and more than 75% for CD8.

UMIs and a universal primer site were added when TCR cDNA was made by 5'RACE template switching. TCRdb passed the 5' RACE reads through MiXCR, listing each CDR3 protein once. The sample holds about 340,000 distinct CDR3 sequences, 3% to 4.5% seen once. The germline gives CDR1 SGHRS, CDR2 YFSETQ. CDR3 length: 14 residues. Germline trimming cut 0 bases from V and 5 bases from J; bases unmatched to any gene: 2. This clonotype showed up just a few times. Its target is unknown. The rearrangement joins TRBV5-1 to TRBJ2-3; the match to TRBD2 covers 8 bases. The sequencing used PBMCs, collected 5 days after the yellow fever booster vaccination. The clonotype was recovered from a man younger than 30 who received the YFV17D yellow fever vaccine. CDR3 protein: CASSLGGGIDTQYF. The DNA for the CDR3 is TGCGCCAGCAGCTTGGGCGGGGGGATAGATACGCAGTATTTT.